The 28 T cell receptor beta chains listed next were all sequenced from one sample in a study of breast tumors, draining lymph nodes, adjacent tissues. From the multiplex PCR reads, TCRdb called clonotypes with MiXCR, one entry per CDR3 protein. This sample has approximately 300,000 distinct CDR3 sequences; roughly 31% occur once, and the top ten carry around 1%. Samples came from axillary lymph nodes draining the breast cancer. Source material: axillary lymph node tissue. The source of these receptors is a female donor with breast cancer. Some clones in this sample may be carry-over from other donors' samples.

On this clonotype itself: The junction differs from germline at one of its ends, possibly a read error. The V gene is TRBV14, the J gene TRBJ2-2; D is possibly TRBD2 (5 bases). This CDR3 spans 14 amino acids. Germline CDR1 reads SGHDN; CDR2 reads FVKESK. In nucleotides, the CDR3 is TGTGCCAGCAGCTTAGTTCCAGACACCGGGGAGCTGTCTTTT. Translation: CASSLVPDTGELSF.

The table lists this clonotype with many counts. The rearrangement joins TRBV19 to TRBJ1-5; tentatively, D is TRBD1 (5 bases). V gave up 1 base and J gave up 0 bases, with 10 bases separating them. Looked up from germline, CDR1 is LNHDA and CDR2 is SQIVND (reference sequence). The CDR3 loop spans 16 amino acids. CDR3 DNA sequence: TGTGCCAGTAGTATAGGAGGGGCATATAGCAATCAGCCCCAGCATTTT. As protein: CASSIGGAYSNQPQHF.

This clonotype was observed at least ten times. This rearrangement joins TRBV6-6 to TRBJ1-2; TRBD1 is a possible D gene (5 bases). V lost 5 bases, J lost 10 bases, and 17 bases lay in between. The CDR3 has 13 residues. CDR1 MNHNY and CDR2 SVGAGI come from the germline V gene (reference sequence). This chain's CDR3 is CASSRQSLMSYTF. For the CDR3, the DNA is TGTGCCAGCAGTAGACAGTCTCTGATGTCCTACACCTTC.

In the case of this clonotype: With a much larger clone just one base away, this may be a read error. The conserved phenylalanine or tryptophan normally closing the CDR3 is absent here, so this likely arose from a read error. Here the CDR3 DNA reads TGCAGTGCTAGGGTTAACAGGGGATGGGCTTCACCCCTCCACCTT. It encodes CSARVNRGWASPLHL. V gene TRBV20-1 combines with J gene TRBJ1-6, with 7 bases identical to TRBD1. Germline CDR1 and CDR2: DFQATT and SNEGSKA (reference sequence). The CDR3 sequence is 15 residues long. The junction had 11 bases not matched to a gene; V was cut back by 3 bases and J by 9 bases.

To note about this clonotype: This clone may be a read error of a much larger clone one base away. This chain joins TRBV27 and TRBJ2-7; 7 nucleotides match TRBD1. The germline gives CDR1 MNHEY, CDR2 SMNVEV (reference sequence). Trimming cost V 8 bases and J 6 bases; bases outside gene matches: 13. This CDR3 region has 14 residues. CDR3 sequence reads: CASSGTEGKGEQYF. CDR3 in DNA: TGTGCCAGCTCCGGGACAGAGGGCAAGGGCGAGCAGTACTTC.

Worth noting for this clonotype: A single base separates this from a much larger clone, so it may be a read error. V is TRBV6-1 and J is TRBJ1-2; weak D call: TRBD1 (5 bases). The CDR3 has 15 residues. V lost 6 bases and J 4 bases, leaving 18 bases between the germline ends. Looked up from germline, CDR1 is MNHNS and CDR2 is SASEGT. The CDR3 loop is CASRCGQQARYGYTF. DNA for the CDR3: TGTGCCAGCAGATGCGGTCAACAGGCCCGCTATGGCTACACCTTC.

This clonotype was observed at least ten times. The chain uses TRBV7-8 and TRBJ2-7; 7 bases match TRBD2. The CDR3 length is 13 residues. The junction had 4 bases not matched to a gene; V was cut back by 6 bases and J by 2 bases. CDR1 and CDR2 (germline): SGHVS, FQNEAQ. CDR3 in DNA: TGTGCCAGCAGTCGGGGGGTACCCTACGAGCAGTACTTC. It yields the protein CASSRGVPYEQYF. Looking up the rest from reference TRBV7-8 and TRBJ2-7 gives the full variable domain: GAGVSQSPRYKVAKRGQDVALRCDPISGHVSLFWYQQALGQGPEFLTYFQNEAQLDKSGLPSDRFFAERPEGSVSTLKIQRTQQEDSAVYLCASSRGVPYEQYFGPGTRLTVT.

Only one count was recorded for this clonotype. As DNA, the CDR3 is TGTGCCAGCAGTGAAAAAGGTCGGACAAACTATGGCTACACCTTC. Amino acid sequence: CASSEKGRTNYGYTF. This rearrangement joins TRBV25-1 to TRBJ1-2; D may be TRBD1 (5 bases). The CDR3 runs to 15 residues. Germline CDR1 MGHDK, CDR2 SYGVNS. V lost 2 bases to trimming and J lost 2 bases, with 12 bases between them.

Only a few counts were recorded for this clonotype. The rearrangement links TRBV30 to TRBJ1-5, with D unclear. Germline CDR1 and CDR2: GTSNPN and SVGIG (reference sequence). The CDR3 has 15 amino acids. V lost 0 bases to trimming and J lost 0 bases, with 9 bases between them. CDR3 nucleotides: TGTGCCTGGAGTGTATCTGGCGCTAGCAATCAGCCCCAGCATTTT. Translating gives CAWSVSGASNQPQHF.

As for this clonotype: Given a much more abundant clone one base away, this may be a read error. This sequence joins TRBV6-5 and TRBJ1-5; D remains unclear. Between the trimmed V and J ends, which lost 2 bases and 6 bases, there was a span of 8 bases. Per the germline V gene, CDR1 is MNHEY and CDR2 is SVGAGI. There are 13 residues in the CDR3. CDR3 amino acids: CASSYQRSQPQHF. DNA for the CDR3: TGTGCCAGCAGTTACCAGCGTAGTCAGCCCCAGCATTTT.

This chain links TRBV20-1 with TRBJ1-3; D is possibly TRBD1 (5 bases). V was cut by 6 bases and J by 4 bases, with 22 bases left in between. CDR1 and CDR2 (germline): DFQATT, SNEGSKA (reference sequence). CDR3 length equals 16 residues. CDR3 loop: CSASPQPGTSGNTIYF. The CDR3 nucleotides read TGCAGTGCCAGCCCTCAGCCAGGGACTAGCGGAAACACCATATATTTT.

Regarding this clonotype: Since a much larger clone is just one base distant, this may be a read error. This chain connects TRBV20-1 to TRBJ2-5; 8 bases align to TRBD1. Germline CDR1 DFQATT, CDR2 SNEGSKA (reference sequence). CDR3 length: 14 amino acids. The junction had 12 bases not matched to a gene; V was cut back by 5 bases and J by 7 bases. The DNA for the CDR3 is TGCAGTGCTCTTGGACAGGGATGGCAGGCGACCCAGTACTTC. It translates to CSALGQGWQATQYF.

This clonotype occurred many times. The V and J genes are TRBV11-1 and TRBJ2-7; D is perhaps TRBD1 or TRBD2 (5 bases each). Trimming removed 4 bases at V and 4 bases at J, with 14 bases between. The CDR3 runs to 14 residues. Per the germline V gene, CDR1 is SGHAT and CDR2 is FQDESV (reference sequence). CDR3 in DNA: TGTGCCAGCAGCTCACGGGGCCCGGGGTACGAGCAGTACTTC. Amino acid sequence: CASSSRGPGYEQYF.

This clonotype was detected many times. The V call is TRBV20-1, the J call TRBJ2-5; D perhaps matches TRBD1 (5 bases). Germline V lookup: CDR1 DFQATT, CDR2 SNEGSKA (reference sequence). The CDR3 length is 13 residues. The CDR3 region is CSLLGRYQETQYF. The CDR3 DNA follows: TGCAGCCTCCTGGGGCGGTACCAAGAGACCCAGTACTTC.

This clonotype was seen repeatedly, ten times or more. The chain combines TRBV5-4 with TRBJ1-2, with D possibly matching TRBD1 (5 bases). Germline V gives CDR1 SGHNT, CDR2 YYREEE (reference sequence). The CDR3 loop spans 17 amino acids. V was cut by 4 bases and J by 1 base, with 20 bases left in between. CDR3 sequence reads: CASSPQGASTGNYGYTF. DNA for the CDR3: TGTGCCAGCAGCCCGCAGGGAGCTTCGACGGGTAACTATGGCTACACCTTC.

This clonotype appeared a few times. The V call is TRBV6-6, the J call TRBJ2-3, with D perhaps TRBD1 or TRBD2 (6 bases each). Trimming shortened V by 0 bases and J by 5 bases, and 15 bases separated the two germline ends. Per the germline V gene, CDR1 is MNHNY and CDR2 is SVGAGI (reference sequence). The CDR3 length is 16 residues. CDR3 bases: TGTGCCAGCAGTTACTCTAGCGGAGGAGGGGGAGATACGCAGTATTTT. Translated: CASSYSSGGGGDTQYF.

The chain links TRBV3-1 to TRBJ2-1; 14 bases are shared with TRBD2. The CDR3 has 17 residues. J lost 6 bases, V lost 0 bases, and 4 bases had no gene match. The germline V gene encodes CDR1 LGHDT and CDR2 YNNKEL (reference sequence). The CDR3 nucleotides read TGTGCCAGCAGCCAAGAAGGAGGACTAGCGGGGGGCAATGAGCAGTTCTTC. It translates to CASSQEGGLAGGNEQFF.

This clonotype was recorded once. Being one base from a much bigger clone, this may be a read error. V usage is TRBV5-1 and J usage is TRBJ2-1, with TRBD2 identical over 7 bases. The CDR3 loop spans 19 amino acids. Germline CDR1 is SGHRS and CDR2 is YFSETQ. The CDR3 region is CAGSRSTYNFGRRVDEQFF. The CDR3 nucleotides read TGCGCCGGCAGCAGGTCCACCTATAATTTCGGGAGGAGGGTCGATGAGCAGTTCTTC. Complete variable domain (other parts from reference TRBV5-1 and TRBJ2-1): KAGVTQTPRYLIKTRGQQVTLSCSPISGHRSVSWYQQTPGQGLQFLFEYFSETQRNKGNFPGRFSGRQFSNSRSEMNVSTLELGDSALYLCAGSRSTYNFGRRVDEQFFGPGTRLTVL.

This sequence joins TRBV19 and TRBJ1-1; D is possibly TRBD1 (5 bases). Deletions cut 3 bases from V and 5 bases from J, with 10 bases between. The CDR3 totals 13 residues. Germline V gene lookup returns CDR1 LNHDA and CDR2 SQIVND (reference sequence). The CDR3 here is CASSIGGNTEAFF. The DNA of the CDR3 is TGTGCCAGTAGTATTGGGGGAAATACTGAAGCTTTCTTT.

About this clonotype: It is likely a read error, because the conserved phenylalanine at the end of the CDR3 is missing. The chain uses TRBV13 and TRBJ2-7; 8 bases are shared with TRBD1. The CDR3 runs 12 residues. Looked up from germline, CDR1 is PRHDT and CDR2 is FYEKMQ (reference sequence). Trimming at V came to 5 bases and at J to 6 bases, leaving 3 bases not matched to a gene. As DNA, the CDR3 is TGTGCCAGCAGCGCGACAGGGGTCGAGCAGTACCTC. Protein sequence: CASSATGVEQYL.

About this clonotype: A single base separates this from a much larger clone, so it may be a read error. The chain employs TRBV5-4 and TRBJ2-7; no firm D call. The CDR3 length is 15 residues. Germline V gene data show CDR1 as SGHNT and CDR2 as YYREEE (reference sequence). The CDR3 DNA reads as TGTGCCAGCAGCTTATTGGCTGGGGAAGGCTACAAGCAGTACTTC. Translating it yields CASSLLAGEGYKQYF.

The chain joins TRBV2 to TRBJ2-3; D is unresolved. The germline V gene has CDR1 SNHLY and CDR2 FYNNEI. Trimming cost V 8 bases and J 11 bases, with 14 bases left between them. The CDR3 contains 11 residues. The CDR3 sequence: CASSPRNEQYF. The CDR3 bases are TGTGCCAGCTCACCGCGCAATGAGCAGTATTTT.

The CDR3: CASSPQGAQASYEQYF. Here the CDR3 DNA reads TGTGCCAGCAGCCCACAGGGGGCTCAAGCCTCCTACGAGCAGTACTTC. V is TRBV28 and J is TRBJ2-7; 9 positions agree with TRBD1. After removal of 6 bases from V and 0 bases from J, the junction contained 9 bases not matched to a gene. Germline assignment: CDR1 MDHEN and CDR2 SYDVKM. This CDR3 contains 16 residues.

This clonotype has ten or more counts. The chain has TRBV2 and TRBJ1-5, with D possibly being TRBD1 (6 bases). V gave up 6 bases and J gave up 9 bases, with 15 bases separating them. The CDR3 runs to 13 residues. Germline V gene lookup returns CDR1 SNHLY and CDR2 FYNNEI. In DNA form, the CDR3 reads TGTGCCAGCAGATACAGGGTATCCCTGCCCCAGCATTTT. As protein: CASRYRVSLPQHF.

Comment on this clonotype: The junction and the germline gene differ at one end; a read error may be behind it. The J gene is TRBJ2-5, the V gene TRBV15; 9 bases line up with TRBD1. The CDR3 loop spans 13 amino acids. CDR1 is LNHNV, CDR2 YYDKDF, per germline (reference sequence). DNA of the CDR3: TGTGCCACCAGGGGGACAGGGCGAGAGGCCCAGTACTTC. It specifies CATRGTGREAQYF.

This clonotype has a count of ten or more. A read error may produce the germline difference seen at one junction end. The chain combines TRBV6-6 with TRBJ1-2, with a weak D call TRBD1 (5 bases). Germline V lookup: CDR1 MNHNY, CDR2 SVGAGI (reference sequence). The CDR3 extends over 15 amino acids. The CDR3 DNA sequence: TGTGCCAGCAGTCACTCGGGCGGGGGAAGCTATGGCTACACCTTC. This codes for CASSHSGGGSYGYTF.

The sample holds many counts of this clonotype. The chain uses TRBV5-1 and TRBJ2-1, with 9 bases identical to TRBD1. Germline V gene sequence: CDR1 SGHRS, CDR2 YFSETQ. The CDR3 is 14 amino acids. Trimming cost V 3 bases and J 6 bases; bases outside gene matches: 4. CDR3 DNA sequence: TGCGCCAGCAGCTGGACAGGGGACGGCAATGAGCAGTTCTTC. Translated: CASSWTGDGNEQFF.

This clonotype was seen ten or more times. The chain combines TRBV4-1 with TRBJ2-3; TRBD1 is a possible D gene (6 bases). Germline V lookup: CDR1 MGHRA, CDR2 YSYEKL. V lost 1 base and J lost 0, with 17 bases in between. The length of the CDR3 is 18 residues. The CDR3 here is CASSQGQVVQSSTDTQYF. The DNA of the CDR3 is TGCGCCAGCAGCCAAGGACAGGTTGTGCAGTCTAGCACAGATACGCAGTATTTT.